This TCR beta chain is drawn from a study of cytomegalovirus exposure and HLA in healthy donors. Points from the study as a whole: In vitro data verified a few CMV-associated chains as specific for CMV antigens.

The CDR3 has 15 residues. Trimming cost V 4 bases and J 3 bases; bases outside gene matches: 7. The V gene's germline CDR1 is LNHNV and CDR2 YYDKDF (reference sequence). This clone was counted ten times or more. Its specificity is not known. The PCR was carried out with 60 Vbeta primers and 13 Jbeta primers. The repertoire was sequenced with immunoSEQ multiplex PCR; TCRdb's copy has only in-frame clones and lacks some. The data show around 140,000 clones, with more than 8% seen just once and 1.5% to 2% held by the top ten. The specimen sequenced was PBMCs. The genes are TRBV15 and TRBJ2-3, with 7 bases lining up with TRBD2. The TCR originated in a man between 45 and 60 years old in good health and CMV-seronegative. CDR3 DNA: TGTGCCACCAGCAAGACTCGCGGGGGTACAGATACGCAGTATTTT. It encodes CATSKTRGGTDTQYF.